Listed here is a single T cell receptor beta chain. Its target is unknown. The source of the sample is a study of T cell responses to AZD1222 COVID-19 vaccine. Clones were sequenced by immunoSEQ multiplex PCR, and TCRdb holds only the in-frame ones, with some missing. Of more than 110,000 clones in the sample, 85% to 95% are singletons; the top ten hold approximately 9%. General study results and limits: With dominance at 160-218 and 743-854, vaccine-associated CD4 TCRs spanned spike.

This CDR3 region has 15 residues. Germline CDR1 is SNHLY and CDR2 is FYNNEI. V was shortened by 1 base and J by 4 bases, with 13 bases between the two germline ends. Sequenced here: peripheral blood, sampled on day 0 of AZD1222 vaccination. The receptor was isolated from an adult in good health. The chain has TRBV2 and TRBJ1-1; TRBD1 might be the D (5 bases). CDR3 protein: CASSEEGQVGTEAFF. The CDR3 bases are TGTGCCAGCAGTGAAGAGGGGCAGGTGGGCACTGAAGCTTTCTTT.